What follows are 25 T cell receptor beta chains derived from one specimen sequenced in a study of blood T cells in healthy people across ages. Through a sample-barcoded 5' primer and a J-beta primer mix, a second PCR was run for roughly 7 to 11 cycles. MiXCR, run by TCRdb on the 5' RACE reads, gives a single entry per CDR3 protein. The profile covers 1.5 million to 2 million distinct CDR3 sequences, with approximately 50% appearing a single time and more than 2% taken by the ten largest. Material: blood. All receptors derive from a middle-aged woman in good health.

J is TRBJ2-3 and V is TRBV7-2; TRBD2 matches 9 bases. Per the germline V gene, CDR1 is SGHTA and CDR2 is FQGNSA. Unmatched junction bases numbered 6, after V lost 3 bases and J lost 2 bases. The CDR3 loop spans 16 amino acids. The CDR3 here is CASSFPSGDNTDTQYF. Here the CDR3 DNA reads TGTGCCAGCAGCTTCCCTAGCGGGGACAACACAGATACGCAGTATTTT.

In regard to this clonotype: Its ends do not fully match the called genes, so a read error is possible. The rearrangement uses TRBV10-3 and TRBJ1-2; TRBD1 might be the D (6 bases). The CDR3 has 14 amino acids. The V gene's germline CDR1 is ENHRY and CDR2 SYGVKD. The CDR3 loop is CAISAAVGADGYTF. CDR3 bases: TGCGCCATCAGTGCTGCCGTGGGGGCTGATGGCTACACCTTC.

This chain uses TRBV7-2 with TRBJ2-5; 8 bases agree with TRBD2. CDR1 and CDR2 (germline): SGHTA, FQGNSA. CDR3 length: 16 residues. The J segment lost 2 bases and the V segment lost 0 bases, leaving 5 bases of the junction unmatched. DNA of the CDR3: TGTGCCAGCAGCTTAGCGGAGCGGGGGCGACAAGAGACCCAGTACTTC. As protein: CASSLAERGRQETQYF.

The J gene is TRBJ2-1, the V gene TRBV6-2 or TRBV6-3, with 9 bases fitting TRBD2. Germline V gives CDR1 MNHEY, CDR2 SVGEGT. This CDR3 contains 16 residues. Trimming cost V 6 bases and J 3 bases; bases outside gene matches: 9. The CDR3 loop is CASSSLAGQNYNEQFF. Written as DNA, the CDR3 is TGTGCCAGCAGCTCTCTAGCGGGGCAAAACTACAATGAGCAGTTCTTC.

This clonotype has a handful of counts. This rearrangement joins TRBV29-1 to TRBJ2-1; D possibly uses TRBD1 or TRBD2 (5 bases each). The V end lost 4 bases, the J end lost 4 bases, and 14 bases lay between the germline ends. From germline, CDR1 is SQVTM and CDR2 ANQGSEA. The CDR3 length is 14 residues. CDR3 in amino acids: CSVGGTRGYNEQFF. CDR3 DNA sequence: TGCAGCGTTGGGGGGACCCGAGGATACAATGAGCAGTTCTTC.

The chain links TRBV5-8 to TRBJ1-4; D possibly corresponds to TRBD1 (6 bases). The V end was cut by 4 bases, the J end by 10 bases, with 14 bases between. This CDR3 comprises 13 residues. CDR1 is SGHTS, CDR2 YDEGEE, per germline. CDR3 nucleotides: TGTGCCAGCAGCCCGGGGGGGCAAGGAAAACTGTTTTTT. Residues: CASSPGGQGKLFF.

This clonotype was picked up a small number of times. The chain uses TRBV4-3 and TRBJ2-7; D remains ambiguous. Per the germline V gene, CDR1 is LGHNA and CDR2 is YSLEER. This CDR3 is built from 14 residues. V shed 4 bases and J shed 0 bases, with 10 bases lying between them. The chain's CDR3 is CASSPLIASYEQYF. CDR3 sequence (DNA): TGCGCCAGCAGCCCCTTAATTGCCTCCTACGAGCAGTACTTC.

This clonotype has a handful of counts. This chain links TRBV7-2 with TRBJ1-5; D not certain. Germline loops: CDR1 SGHTA, CDR2 FQGNSA. There are 14 residues in the CDR3. Trimming took off 1 base at V and 6 bases at J, with 10 bases between the two ends. CDR3 DNA sequence: TGTGCCAGCAGCTTAGGCCCTTTCAGTCAGCCCCAGCATTTT. It specifies CASSLGPFSQPQHF.

The chain links TRBV7-2 to TRBJ2-1, with TRBD2 matching over 11 bases. Germline CDR1 is SGHTA and CDR2 is FQGNSA. The CDR3 runs to 18 residues. After removal of 1 base from V and 0 bases from J, the junction contained 5 bases not matched to a gene. CDR3: CASSLGSGGASSYNEQFF. The CDR3 nucleotides are TGTGCCAGCAGCTTAGGTAGCGGGGGGGCTAGCTCCTACAATGAGCAGTTCTTC.

This clonotype was seen a handful of times. The rearrangement links TRBV11-3 to TRBJ2-1; 7 positions agree with TRBD1. After removal of 5 bases from V and 7 bases from J, the junction contained 5 bases not matched to a gene. The germline V gene has CDR1 SGHNT and CDR2 YENEEA. The CDR3 is 13 amino acids. The CDR3: CASSPGTENEQFF. The CDR3 DNA sequence: TGTGCCAGCAGCCCGGGGACAGAGAATGAGCAGTTCTTC. The variable domain in full, with the rest retrieved from reference TRBV11-3 and TRBJ2-1, is EAGVVQSPRYKIIEKKQPVAFWCNPISGHNTLYWYLQNLGQGPELLIRYENEEAVDDSQLPKDRFSAERLKGVDSTLKIQPAELGDSAVYLCASSPGTENEQFFGPGTRLTVL.

The V call is TRBV6-5, the J call TRBJ1-1; tentative D call: TRBD1 (5 bases). The CDR3 consists of 14 residues. The V end lost 2 bases, the J end lost 5 bases, and 12 bases lay between the germline ends. Germline V gene lookup returns CDR1 MNHEY and CDR2 SVGAGI. CDR3 sequence: CASSYRPGTTEAFF. In DNA form, the CDR3 reads TGTGCCAGCAGTTACCGTCCAGGGACTACTGAAGCTTTCTTT.

The V gene is TRBV29-1, the J gene TRBJ2-1; TRBD2 matches at 8 bases. Germline lookup yields CDR1 SQVTM and CDR2 ANQGSEA. CDR3 length: 16 residues. V shed 1 base, J shed 5 bases, and the junction held 10 bases outside the gene matches. The chain's CDR3 is CSVEGGAAGANNEQFF. The CDR3 nucleotides are TGCAGCGTTGAAGGGGGTGCAGCGGGGGCCAACAATGAGCAGTTCTTC.

This clonotype was picked up many times. The junction and the germline gene differ at one end; a read error may be behind it. V usage is TRBV18 and J usage is TRBJ2-1, with D perhaps matching TRBD1 or TRBD2 (6 bases each). Germline V lookup: CDR1 KGHSH, CDR2 LQKENI. The CDR3 has 14 residues. The CDR3 DNA follows: TGCGCCAGCAGTGAGGGGGGCTCCTACAATGAGCAGTTCTTC. This sequence encodes CASSEGGSYNEQFF.

Concerning this clonotype itself: Sequence at one end of the junction differs from germline and may be a read error. V and J are TRBV7-9 and TRBJ2-5; 9 bases are a match to TRBD1. The CDR3 runs 17 residues. Per germline, CDR1 SEHNR and CDR2 FQNEAQ (reference sequence). CDR3 loop: CASSHIGTGTYQETQYF. CDR3 DNA sequence: TGTGCCAGCAGCCATATAGGGACAGGGACGTACCAGGAGACCCAGTACTTC.

The chain links TRBV6-1 to TRBJ1-6; the D is unclear. Germline CDR1 reads MNHNS; CDR2 reads SASEGT. V dropped 1 base and J dropped 6 bases, with 4 bases sitting between them. This CDR3 is 13 amino acids long. The CDR3 coding sequence is TGTGCCAGCAGTGAAGGCTCTAATTCACCCCTCCACTTT. Translating gives CASSEGSNSPLHF.

The chain links TRBV6-5 to TRBJ2-5; 9 nucleotides align to TRBD1. Germline assignment: CDR1 MNHEY and CDR2 SVGAGI. J gave up 11 bases and V 8 bases, and 18 bases lay outside the gene matches. There are 15 residues in the CDR3. For the CDR3, the DNA is TGTGCCAGCGGGAGACTACAGGGGGCTAATTCCAAGCAGTACTTC. Its translation is CASGRLQGANSKQYF.

The chain has TRBV19 and TRBJ2-5, with 7 bases fitting TRBD1. Germline lookup yields CDR1 LNHDA and CDR2 SQIVND (reference sequence). V lost 9 bases and J lost 0; bases outside the gene matches: 13. This CDR3 has 16 residues. CDR3: CASGKSRDSYQETQYF. CDR3 DNA: TGTGCCAGCGGCAAATCCAGGGACAGCTACCAAGAGACCCAGTACTTC.

The J gene is TRBJ2-7, the V gene TRBV6-5; 11 nucleotides line up with TRBD2. The germline gives CDR1 MNHEY, CDR2 SVGAGI. The CDR3 is made up of 14 amino acids. J was trimmed by 10 bases and V by 4 bases; bases with no gene match: 9. CDR3 region: CASSFRSGGEPQYF. As DNA, the CDR3 is TGTGCCAGCAGTTTCCGTAGCGGGGGGGAGCCCCAGTACTTC.

V usage is TRBV9 and J usage is TRBJ2-5; no definite D call. CDR1 is SGDLS and CDR2 is YYNGEE in the germline V gene. The CDR3 has 15 residues. With 0 bases removed from V and 5 bases from J, the gap between germline ends came to 14 bases. The CDR3 region has the DNA TGTGCCAGCAGCGTAGGTATCCAGTCCAGGGAGACCCAGTACTTC. Translated, it gives CASSVGIQSRETQYF.

This chain uses TRBV3-1 with TRBJ2-5, with TRBD2 matching over 10 bases. V gave up 1 base and J gave up 4 bases; unmatched junction bases: 6. CDR3 length: 16 residues. Germline values: CDR1 LGHDT, CDR2 YNNKEL (reference sequence). In DNA, the CDR3 is TGTGCCAGCAGCCAAGGCCTAGCGGGGGCCGGAGAGACCCAGTACTTC. Protein sequence: CASSQGLAGAGETQYF.

This clonotype has only a few counts. The V call is TRBV7-9, the J call TRBJ2-5, with D possibly being TRBD2 (5 bases). This CDR3 has 14 amino acids. V was pared by 6 bases and J by 4 bases, with 15 bases between. Germline lookup yields CDR1 SEHNR and CDR2 FQNEAQ (reference sequence). CDR3: CASSPDGVRETQYF. In DNA, the CDR3 is TGTGCCAGCAGTCCCGACGGGGTACGAGAGACCCAGTACTTC.

The CDR3 DNA reads TGTGCCAGCAGTTTATCGAGCGGGGAAACCCAAGAGACCCAGTTCTTC. Amino acid sequence: CASSLSSGETQETQFF. This chain connects TRBV27 to TRBJ2-5; 7 nucleotides align to TRBD2. The tail of the sequence fits TRBJ2-1 better, so the J call may be wrong. CDR3 size: 16 residues. Germline assignment: CDR1 MNHEY and CDR2 SMNVEV (reference sequence).

The rearrangement uses TRBV20-1 and TRBJ2-1, with D possibly TRBD2 on 5 matching bases. Trimming took 3 bases from V and 0 from J, leaving 12 bases between them. The CDR3 contains 15 residues. Per the germline V gene, CDR1 is DFQATT and CDR2 is SNEGSKA (reference sequence). The CDR3 loop reads CSARAGASSYNEQFF. The DNA for the CDR3 is TGCAGTGCTAGGGCGGGCGCCAGCTCCTACAATGAGCAGTTCTTC.

This chain joins TRBV6-1 and TRBJ2-1; a possible D gene is TRBD2 (6 bases). V was trimmed by 6 bases and J by 7 bases, leaving 10 bases between them. There are 12 residues in the CDR3. Germline values: CDR1 MNHNS, CDR2 SASEGT. The DNA for the CDR3 is TGTGCCAGCAGGGGGGGTGTGAATGAGCAGTTCTTC. Its protein is CASRGGVNEQFF.

The CDR3: CASTTGTATYGYTF. The CDR3 DNA reads as TGCGCCAGCACGACCGGGACAGCAACCTATGGCTACACCTTC. This chain connects TRBV5-1 to TRBJ1-2; 7 nucleotides match TRBD1. The germline V gene encodes CDR1 SGHRS and CDR2 YFSETQ. V gave up 6 bases and J gave up 4 bases; unmatched junction bases: 9. The CDR3 length is 14 residues. Drawing the rest from reference TRBV5-1 and TRBJ1-2, the complete variable domain is KAGVTQTPRYLIKTRGQQVTLSCSPISGHRSVSWYQQTPGQGLQFLFEYFSETQRNKGNFPGRFSGRQFSNSRSEMNVSTLELGDSALYLCASTTGTATYGYTFGSGTRLTVV.